The 30 T cell receptor beta chains reported below all come from one sample, sequenced in a study of shared clonotypes between healthy human individuals. Some clones are missing from TCRdb's copy, which holds only in-frame ones; the method was immunoSEQ multiplex PCR. The data contain more than 2,000,000 clones, 80% to 95% of them singletons. Sequencing used naive CD4+ T cells from PBMCs. As for subset: CD45RA+ positively selected. These TCRs come from a young man in good health. Some clones in this sample may be carry-over from other donors' samples.

This chain joins TRBV19 and TRBJ2-3, with D hard to call. CDR3 size: 12 residues. V lost 4 bases and J lost 6, with 8 bases in between. CDR1 LNHDA and CDR2 SQIVND come from the germline V gene (reference sequence). DNA for the CDR3: TGTGCCAGTAGTACCCTTAGGGATACGCAGTATTTT. This gives the protein CASSTLRDTQYF.

With respect to this clone: The same CDR3 also results from other DNA sequences found in this sample. The chain joins TRBV28 to TRBJ2-7; 9 nucleotides match TRBD1. Germline V gene data show CDR1 as MDHEN and CDR2 as SYDVKM. V was pared by 5 bases and J by 1 base, with 6 bases of the junction left unmatched. The CDR3 spans 15 residues. The CDR3: CASSPPGQGSYEQYF. The CDR3 DNA follows: TGTGCCAGCAGTCCACCGGGACAGGGTTCCTACGAGCAGTACTTC.

J is TRBJ1-4 and V is TRBV27, with a possible D match to TRBD1 (6 bases). The CDR3 has 14 amino acids. Germline CDR1 MNHEY, CDR2 SMNVEV (reference sequence). Trimming pared 8 bases from V and 4 bases from J, leaving 14 bases between. In DNA form, the CDR3 reads TGTGCCAGCGGTTCGGGGGGCTATAATGAAAAACTGTTTTTT. Its translation: CASGSGGYNEKLFF.

Notes on this clone: The same CDR3 also results from other DNA sequences found in this sample. V usage is TRBV7-9 and J usage is TRBJ2-7; the D call may be TRBD1 or TRBD2 (6 bases each). The CDR3 totals 14 residues. Germline V lookup: CDR1 SEHNR, CDR2 FQNEAQ (reference sequence). Trimming pared 5 bases from V and 2 bases from J, leaving 13 bases between. The CDR3 here is CASSPLGGPYEQYF. As DNA, the CDR3 is TGTGCCAGCAGCCCTCTAGGGGGGCCCTACGAGCAGTACTTC.

CDR3 nucleotides: TGTGCCAGCAGCTTCAGAGCCCAGAGCGAGCAGTACTTC. The encoded protein is CASSFRAQSEQYF. The genes are TRBV7-3 and TRBJ2-7; no clear D. The CDR3 is 13 residues long. Germline V gene lookup returns CDR1 SGHTA and CDR2 FQGTGA. Between the trimmed V and J ends, which lost 3 bases and 6 bases, there was a span of 12 bases.

The V gene is TRBV28, the J gene TRBJ2-7; perhaps TRBD1 as D (5 bases). Germline V CDR1 and CDR2: MDHEN, SYDVKM. The CDR3 has 13 residues. V shed 3 bases and J shed 5 bases, with 11 bases lying between them. CDR3 in amino acids: CASSFQGWNEQYF. The DNA for the CDR3 is TGTGCCAGCAGTTTTCAGGGATGGAACGAGCAGTACTTC.

The chain links TRBV18 to TRBJ1-4, with TRBD1 matching 9 bases. Germline V gene data show CDR1 as KGHSH and CDR2 as LQKENI. The CDR3 is 15 amino acids. Trimming at V came to 2 bases and at J to 7 bases, leaving 5 bases not matched to a gene. The CDR3 loop reads CASSPAGTGSEKLFF. CDR3 bases: TGTGCCAGCTCACCAGCCGGGACAGGGAGTGAAAAACTGTTTTTT.

The CDR3 nucleotides are TGTGCCAGCAGCTTGTATGGTTTGGCGGTTAATCAGCCCCAGCATTTT. Protein product: CASSLYGLAVNQPQHF. The V gene is TRBV5-8, the J gene TRBJ1-5, with D hard to call. The germline V and J ends were trimmed by 1 base and 4 bases, with 15 bases remaining between them. The length of the CDR3 is 16 residues. Germline V gene data show CDR1 as SGHTS and CDR2 as YDEGEE.

This clone showed up just once. J is TRBJ2-4 and V is TRBV28, with D uncertain. The CDR3 is 15 residues long. Germline V lookup: CDR1 MDHEN, CDR2 SYDVKM. Trimming took 3 bases from V and 3 from J, leaving 12 bases between them. This chain's CDR3 is CASSFMVGVKNIQYF. For the CDR3, the DNA is TGTGCCAGCAGTTTCATGGTGGGTGTCAAAAACATTCAGTACTTC.

The rearrangement joins TRBV11-2 to TRBJ2-7; TRBD2 matches at 7 bases. Germline assignment: CDR1 SGHAT and CDR2 FQNNGV. The CDR3 covers 16 residues. The trim removed 5 bases at V and 2 bases at J, leaving 12 bases unmatched. The CDR3 DNA reads as TGTGCCAGCAGCATCCGGGGTCGCGGGAGAGCCTACGAGCAGTACTTC. This encodes CASSIRGRGRAYEQYF.

The chain links TRBV2 to TRBJ2-3; 9 bases match TRBD2. Germline CDR1 reads SNHLY; CDR2 reads FYNNEI. With V trimmed by 5 bases and J by 8 bases, 20 bases remained unmatched. The CDR3 extends over 18 amino acids. Written as DNA, the CDR3 is TGTGCCAGCAGTCAGACAGAAACATCTAGCGGGAAACGGGGTACGCAGTATTTT. Amino acids: CASSQTETSSGKRGTQYF.

The J gene is TRBJ2-2, the V gene TRBV5-1; 8 bases line up with TRBD1. CDR3 length: 15 residues. The V and J ends lost 2 bases and 5 bases, in that order; junction bases with no gene match: 5. The germline V gene encodes CDR1 SGHRS and CDR2 YFSETQ. The chain's CDR3 is CASSLRTGWTGELFF. CDR3 nucleotide sequence: TGCGCCAGCAGCTTAAGGACAGGGTGGACCGGGGAGCTGTTTTTT.

In regard to this clone: The same CDR3 can be traced to other DNA sequences in this sample. The chain recombines TRBV11-3 with TRBJ2-3; D not resolved. V was cut by 5 bases and J by 0 bases, with 12 bases left in between. Germline assignment: CDR1 SGHNT and CDR2 YENEEA. CDR3 size: 15 residues. Here the CDR3 reads CASSPGRASTDTQYF. DNA for the CDR3: TGTGCCAGCAGCCCGGGCCGGGCTAGCACAGATACGCAGTATTTT. The complete variable domain, with remaining parts taken from reference TRBV11-3 and TRBJ2-3, reads EAGVVQSPRYKIIEKKQPVAFWCNPISGHNTLYWYLQNLGQGPELLIRYENEEAVDDSQLPKDRFSAERLKGVDSTLKIQPAELGDSAVYLCASSPGRASTDTQYFGPGTRLTVL.

V usage is TRBV7-3 and J usage is TRBJ2-3; 12 bases map to TRBD2. J was trimmed by 2 bases and V by 1 base; bases with no gene match: 7. The CDR3 covers 18 residues. Per the germline V gene, CDR1 is SGHTA and CDR2 is FQGTGA. The CDR3 DNA reads TGTGCCAGCAGCTTAATGTCTAGCGGGAGGGTATCCACAGATACGCAGTATTTT. Residues: CASSLMSSGRVSTDTQYF.

The chain recombines TRBV28 with TRBJ1-4, with D maybe TRBD1 (5 bases). V was pared by 5 bases and J by 5 bases, with 15 bases between. Germline V lookup: CDR1 MDHEN, CDR2 SYDVKM. There are 15 residues in the CDR3. In DNA form, the CDR3 reads TGTGCCAGCAGTGCTACAGGAGCCTTAAATGAAAAACTGTTTTTT. Translating gives CASSATGALNEKLFF. Supplemented by reference TRBV28 and TRBJ1-4, the full variable domain reads DVKVTQSSRYLVKRTGEKVFLECVQDMDHENMFWYRQDPGLGLRLIYFSYDVKMKEKGDIPEGYSVSREKKERFSLILESASTNQTSMYLCASSATGALNEKLFFGSGTQLSVL.

This clone has a single count. The chain recombines TRBV2 with TRBJ1-4; no firm D call. The V and J ends lost 7 bases and 8 bases respectively, with 8 bases between them. Germline V gene sequence: CDR1 SNHLY, CDR2 FYNNEI. This CDR3 has 11 amino acids. The CDR3 spells CASTGKEKLFF. DNA for the CDR3: TGTGCCAGCACTGGGAAGGAAAAACTGTTTTTT.

This clone was recorded once. This rearrangement joins TRBV4-3 to TRBJ2-3; no definite D call. CDR1 and CDR2 (germline): LGHNA, YSLEER. Trimming removed 1 base from V and 4 bases from J, with 15 bases in between. This CDR3 contains 16 residues. The CDR3 DNA is TGCGCCAGCAGCCAAGGGCTGATGACACGGCCAGATACGCAGTATTTT. Protein product: CASSQGLMTRPDTQYF.

The CDR3 here is CASSIGVREGETQYF. CDR3 bases: TGTGCCAGCAGCATCGGGGTCAGGGAGGGAGAGACCCAGTACTTC. The rearrangement uses TRBV5-4 and TRBJ2-5, with 7 nucleotides matching TRBD2. With 4 bases clipped from V and 4 bases from J, the junction kept 10 bases outside the gene matches. The CDR3 length is 15 residues. Germline CDR1 is SGHNT and CDR2 is YYREEE (reference sequence). Drawing the rest from reference TRBV5-4 and TRBJ2-5, the complete variable domain is ETGVTQSPTHLIKTRGQQVTLRCSSQSGHNTVSWYQQALGQGPQFIFQYYREEENGRGNFPPRFSGLQFPNYSSELNVNALELDDSALYLCASSIGVREGETQYFGPGTRLLVL.

The gene calls are TRBV10-3 and TRBJ1-2; 9 bases match TRBD1. The ends lost 4 bases at V and 6 bases at J; junction bases unmatched: 3. The CDR3 contains 13 residues. Germline V gene lookup returns CDR1 ENHRY and CDR2 SYGVKD. The CDR3 nucleotides read TGTGCCATCAGTGTGGGACAGGGAGATGGCTACACCTTC. Protein sequence: CAISVGQGDGYTF.

The chain joins TRBV5-1 to TRBJ2-3, with TRBD2 matching 7 bases. The germline CDR1 and CDR2 sequences are SGHRS and YFSETQ. Trimming removed 3 bases from V and 0 bases from J; junction bases left unmatched: 4. CDR3 length: 15 residues. The CDR3 DNA follows: TGCGCCAGCAGCTCTAGCGGAGATAGCACAGATACGCAGTATTTT. This sequence encodes CASSSSGDSTDTQYF.

This clone was found once. The gene calls are TRBV18 and TRBJ2-1; 8 nucleotides match TRBD2. Germline CDR1 KGHSH, CDR2 LQKENI. The CDR3 spans 15 residues. The V segment lost 3 bases and the J segment 8 bases; nucleotides outside the gene matches: 9. The CDR3 reads CASSPFREGLDEQFF. The CDR3 DNA sequence: TGTGCCAGCTCACCTTTCCGGGAGGGCCTCGATGAGCAGTTCTTC.

CDR3: CASSYGLAGGPYEQYF. CDR3 nucleotide sequence: TGTGCCAGCAGTTATGGACTAGCGGGAGGGCCGTACGAGCAGTACTTC. The rearrangement uses TRBV28 and TRBJ2-7; 15 bases line up with TRBD2. The CDR3 covers 16 residues. V was clipped by 4 bases and J by 4 bases; unmatched bases: 5. Germline CDR1 reads MDHEN; CDR2 reads SYDVKM.

This clone was seen a single time. The rearrangement uses TRBV9 and TRBJ2-1; TRBD1 aligns across 8 bases. CDR3 length: 19 residues. Trimming at V came to 4 bases and at J to 0 bases, leaving 15 bases not matched to a gene. Per germline, CDR1 SGDLS and CDR2 YYNGEE. DNA of the CDR3: TGTGCCAGCAGCTCCGCGACAGGGGTGGGCGCCTACTCCTACAATGAGCAGTTCTTC. This translates into CASSSATGVGAYSYNEQFF.

The V and J genes are TRBV5-1 and TRBJ1-2, with no clear D. Germline assignment: CDR1 SGHRS and CDR2 YFSETQ. V was clipped by 4 bases and J by 6 bases, with 19 bases between them. The CDR3 contains 15 residues. CDR3 sequence: CASSAGTSFSHGYTF. CDR3 nucleotides: TGCGCCAGCAGCGCCGGAACAAGCTTCAGCCATGGCTACACCTTC.

The chain employs TRBV27 and TRBJ1-2; 8 nucleotides agree with TRBD1. The germline CDR1 and CDR2 sequences are MNHEY and SMNVEV (reference sequence). The CDR3 has 13 amino acids. With 8 bases clipped from V and 0 bases from J, the junction kept 2 bases outside the gene matches. The CDR3: CASRDRTNYGYTF. As DNA, the CDR3 is TGTGCCAGCCGGGACAGGACTAACTATGGCTACACCTTC.

The rearrangement joins TRBV19 to TRBJ2-5; a possible D gene is TRBD2 (5 bases). The V and J ends lost 3 bases and 1 base respectively, with 9 bases between them. CDR3 length: 14 amino acids. Germline V gene sequence: CDR1 LNHDA, CDR2 SQIVND (reference sequence). The CDR3 loop is CASSISGGQETQYF. As DNA, the CDR3 is TGTGCCAGTAGTATTAGTGGAGGCCAAGAGACCCAGTACTTC.

A remark on this clone: The same CDR3 arises from other DNA sequences in this sample as well. This sequence joins TRBV20-1 and TRBJ2-7; D is undetermined. The CDR3 consists of 11 residues. Per the germline V gene, CDR1 is DFQATT and CDR2 is SNEGSKA (reference sequence). Trimming removed 3 bases at V and 3 bases at J, with 6 bases between. CDR3 amino acids: CSASSNYEQYF. Here the CDR3 DNA reads TGCAGTGCTAGTTCTAACTACGAGCAGTACTTC.

The genes are TRBV5-1 and TRBJ2-7; D might be TRBD2 (6 bases). CDR3 length: 15 residues. Germline values: CDR1 SGHRS, CDR2 YFSETQ. V lost 4 bases, J lost 2 bases, and 16 bases lay in between. As DNA, the CDR3 is TGCGCCAGCAGCCCGGAGGGCGGTAAAGCCTACGAGCAGTACTTC. Protein sequence: CASSPEGGKAYEQYF.

This chain connects TRBV9 to TRBJ2-1; D not certain. The CDR3 consists of 16 residues. The germline V gene has CDR1 SGDLS and CDR2 YYNGEE. Trimming removed 3 bases from V and 0 bases from J, with 13 bases in between. The CDR3 sequence: CASSDKGSSSYNEQFF. CDR3 DNA sequence: TGTGCCAGCAGCGATAAAGGCAGCAGCTCCTACAATGAGCAGTTCTTC.

The chain is built from TRBV7-3 and TRBJ2-1, with 7 bases that match TRBD1. Germline V gene lookup returns CDR1 SGHTA and CDR2 FQGTGA. V was pared by 1 base and J by 8 bases, with 11 bases of the junction left unmatched. This CDR3 is built from 16 residues. CDR3 amino acids: CASSLKGGQVFHEQFF. CDR3 nucleotides: TGTGCCAGCAGCTTAAAAGGAGGACAGGTCTTTCATGAGCAGTTCTTC.